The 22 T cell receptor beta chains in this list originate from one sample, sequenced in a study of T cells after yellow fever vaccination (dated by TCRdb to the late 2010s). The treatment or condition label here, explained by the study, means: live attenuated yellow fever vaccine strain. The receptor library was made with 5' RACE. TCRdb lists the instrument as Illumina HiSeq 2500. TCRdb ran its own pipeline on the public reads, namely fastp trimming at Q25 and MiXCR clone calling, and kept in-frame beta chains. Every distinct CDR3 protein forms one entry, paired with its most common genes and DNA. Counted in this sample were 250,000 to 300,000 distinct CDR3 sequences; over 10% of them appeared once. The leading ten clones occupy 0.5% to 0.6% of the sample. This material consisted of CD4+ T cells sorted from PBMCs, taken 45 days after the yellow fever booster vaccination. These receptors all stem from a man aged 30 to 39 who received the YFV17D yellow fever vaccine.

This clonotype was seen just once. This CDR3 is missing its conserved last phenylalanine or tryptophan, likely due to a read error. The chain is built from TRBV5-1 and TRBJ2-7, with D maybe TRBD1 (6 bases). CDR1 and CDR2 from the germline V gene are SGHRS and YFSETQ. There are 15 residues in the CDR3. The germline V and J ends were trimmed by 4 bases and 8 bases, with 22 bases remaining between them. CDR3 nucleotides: TGCGCCAGCAGCCACCCCAACAGGGAGAACGGAAAGCAGTACTTA. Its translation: CASSHPNRENGKQYL.

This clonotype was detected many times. The CDR3 spells CSATRSGRAETQYF. The CDR3 DNA reads as TGCAGTGCCACGCGAAGCGGGAGGGCTGAGACCCAGTACTTC. The chain carries TRBV20-1 and TRBJ2-5; 10 bases match TRBD2. J was trimmed by 5 bases and V by 6 bases; bases with no gene match: 9. Germline CDR1 reads DFQATT; CDR2 reads SNEGSKA (reference sequence). The CDR3 runs 14 residues.

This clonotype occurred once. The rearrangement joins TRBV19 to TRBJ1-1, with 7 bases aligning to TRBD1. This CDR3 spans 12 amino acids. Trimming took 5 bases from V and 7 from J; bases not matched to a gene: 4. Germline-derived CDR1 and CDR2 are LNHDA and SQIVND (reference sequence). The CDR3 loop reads CASSVGQVEAFF. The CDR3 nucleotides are TGTGCCAGTAGTGTTGGACAGGTTGAAGCTTTCTTT. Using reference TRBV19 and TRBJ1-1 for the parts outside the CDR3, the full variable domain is DGGITQSPKYLFRKEGQNVTLSCEQNLNHDAMYWYRQDPGQGLRLIYYSQIVNDFQKGDIAEGYSVSREKKESFPLTVTSAQKNPTAFYLCASSVGQVEAFFGQGTRLTVV.

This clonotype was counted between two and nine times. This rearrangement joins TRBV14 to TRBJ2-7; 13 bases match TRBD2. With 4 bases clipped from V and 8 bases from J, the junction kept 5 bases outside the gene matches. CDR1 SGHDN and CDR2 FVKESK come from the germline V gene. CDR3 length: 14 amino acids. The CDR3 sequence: CASSRTSGSAQQYF. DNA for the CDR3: TGTGCCAGCAGCCGGACTAGCGGGAGTGCGCAGCAGTACTTC. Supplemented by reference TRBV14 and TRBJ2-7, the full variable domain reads EAGVTQFPSHSVIEKGQTVTLRCDPISGHDNLYWYRRVMGKEIKFLLHFVKESKQDESGMPNNRFLAERTGGTYSTLKVQPAELEDSGVYFCASSRTSGSAQQYFGPGTRLTVT.

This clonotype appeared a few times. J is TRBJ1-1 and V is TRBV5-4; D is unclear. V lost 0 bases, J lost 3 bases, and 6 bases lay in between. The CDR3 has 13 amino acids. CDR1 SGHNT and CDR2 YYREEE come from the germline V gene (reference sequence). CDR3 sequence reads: CASSLDPYTEAFF. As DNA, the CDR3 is TGTGCCAGCAGCTTGGATCCCTACACTGAAGCTTTCTTT.

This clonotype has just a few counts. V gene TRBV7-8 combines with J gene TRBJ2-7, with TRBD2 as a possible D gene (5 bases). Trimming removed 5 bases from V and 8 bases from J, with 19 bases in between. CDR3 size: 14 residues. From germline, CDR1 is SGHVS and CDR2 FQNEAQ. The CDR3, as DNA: TGTGCCAGCAGCGCCCGGAGAGGAGGTACGCAGCAGTACTTC. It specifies CASSARRGGTQQYF.

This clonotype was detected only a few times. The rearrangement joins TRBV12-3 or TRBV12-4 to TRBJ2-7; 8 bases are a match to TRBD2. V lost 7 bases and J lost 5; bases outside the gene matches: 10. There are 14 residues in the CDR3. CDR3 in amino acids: CASNLPGLGNEQYF. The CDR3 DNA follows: TGTGCCAGCAATCTACCGGGACTAGGAAACGAGCAGTACTTC.

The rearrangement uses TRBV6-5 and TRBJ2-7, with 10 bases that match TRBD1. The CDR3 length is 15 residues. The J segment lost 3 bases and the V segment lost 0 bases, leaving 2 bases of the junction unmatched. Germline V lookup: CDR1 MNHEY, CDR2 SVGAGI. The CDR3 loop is CASSYSGTGDYEQYF. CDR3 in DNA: TGTGCCAGCAGTTACTCGGGGACAGGGGACTACGAGCAGTACTTC.

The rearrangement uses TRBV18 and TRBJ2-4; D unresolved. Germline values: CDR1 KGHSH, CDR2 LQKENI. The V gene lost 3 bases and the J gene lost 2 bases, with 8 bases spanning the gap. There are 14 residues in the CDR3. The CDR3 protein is CASSPLETKNIQYF. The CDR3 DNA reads TGTGCCAGCTCACCCTTAGAGACCAAAAACATTCAGTACTTC.

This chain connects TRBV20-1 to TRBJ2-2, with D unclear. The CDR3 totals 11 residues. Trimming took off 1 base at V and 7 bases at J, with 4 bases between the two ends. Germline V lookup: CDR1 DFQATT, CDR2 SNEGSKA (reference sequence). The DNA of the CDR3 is TGCAGTGCTAGAGGGGGCGGGGAGCTGTTTTTT. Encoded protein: CSARGGGELFF.

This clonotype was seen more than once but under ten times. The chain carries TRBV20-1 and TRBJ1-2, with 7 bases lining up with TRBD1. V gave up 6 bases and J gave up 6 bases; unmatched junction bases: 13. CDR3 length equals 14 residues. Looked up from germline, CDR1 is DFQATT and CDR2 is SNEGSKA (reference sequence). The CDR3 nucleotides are TGCAGTGCCCTGACAGGGAGGGGCGAGGATGGCTACACCTTC. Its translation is CSALTGRGEDGYTF.

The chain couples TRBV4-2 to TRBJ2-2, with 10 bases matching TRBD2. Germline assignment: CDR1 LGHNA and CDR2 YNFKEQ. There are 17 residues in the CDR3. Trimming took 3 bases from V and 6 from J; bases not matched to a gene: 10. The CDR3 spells CASSQAFRAGGPGELFF. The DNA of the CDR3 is TGTGCCAGCAGCCAGGCCTTTAGAGCGGGAGGGCCCGGGGAGCTGTTTTTT.

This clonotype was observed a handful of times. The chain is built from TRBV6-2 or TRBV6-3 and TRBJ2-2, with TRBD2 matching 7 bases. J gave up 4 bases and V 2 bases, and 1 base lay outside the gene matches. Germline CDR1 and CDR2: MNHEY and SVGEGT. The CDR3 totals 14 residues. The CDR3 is CASSYPGGTGELFF. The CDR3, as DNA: TGTGCCAGCAGTTACCCGGGAGGCACCGGGGAGCTGTTTTTT.

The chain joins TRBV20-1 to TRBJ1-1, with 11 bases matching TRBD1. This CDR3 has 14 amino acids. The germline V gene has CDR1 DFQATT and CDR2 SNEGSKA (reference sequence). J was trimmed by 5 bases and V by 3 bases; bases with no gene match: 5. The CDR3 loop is CSASGDRGRTEAFF. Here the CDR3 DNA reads TGCAGTGCTAGTGGGGACAGGGGGAGGACTGAAGCTTTCTTT.

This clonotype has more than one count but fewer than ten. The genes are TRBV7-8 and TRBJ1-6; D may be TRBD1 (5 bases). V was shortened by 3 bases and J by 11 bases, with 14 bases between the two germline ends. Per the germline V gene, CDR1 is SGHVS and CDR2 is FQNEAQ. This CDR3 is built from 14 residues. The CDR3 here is CASSLALGGTPLHF. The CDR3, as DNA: TGTGCCAGCAGCTTGGCATTGGGGGGTACACCCCTCCACTTT.

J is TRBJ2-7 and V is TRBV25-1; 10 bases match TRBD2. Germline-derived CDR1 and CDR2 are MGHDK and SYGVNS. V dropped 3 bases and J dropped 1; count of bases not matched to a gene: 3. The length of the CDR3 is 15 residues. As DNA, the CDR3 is TGTGCCAGCAGTGACGATAGCGGGGGGTCCTACGAGCAGTACTTC. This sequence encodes CASSDDSGGSYEQYF.

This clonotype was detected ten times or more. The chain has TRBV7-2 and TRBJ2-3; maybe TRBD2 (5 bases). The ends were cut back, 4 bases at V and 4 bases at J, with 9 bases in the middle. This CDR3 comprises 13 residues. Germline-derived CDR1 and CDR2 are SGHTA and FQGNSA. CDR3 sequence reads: CASSSLVADTQYF. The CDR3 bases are TGTGCCAGCAGCTCACTAGTTGCAGATACGCAGTATTTT.

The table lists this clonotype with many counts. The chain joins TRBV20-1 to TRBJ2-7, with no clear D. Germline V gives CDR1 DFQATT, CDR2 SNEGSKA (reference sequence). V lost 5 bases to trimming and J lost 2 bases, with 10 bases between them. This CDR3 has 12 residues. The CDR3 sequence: CSAGDGTYEQYF. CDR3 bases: TGCAGTGCTGGCGACGGAACCTACGAGCAGTACTTC.

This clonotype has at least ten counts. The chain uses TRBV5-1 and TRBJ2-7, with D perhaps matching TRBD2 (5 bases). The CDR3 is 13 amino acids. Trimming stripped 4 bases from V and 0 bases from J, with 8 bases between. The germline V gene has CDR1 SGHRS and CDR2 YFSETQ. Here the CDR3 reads CASSPGNSYEQYF. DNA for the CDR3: TGCGCCAGCAGCCCGGGGAACTCCTACGAGCAGTACTTC.

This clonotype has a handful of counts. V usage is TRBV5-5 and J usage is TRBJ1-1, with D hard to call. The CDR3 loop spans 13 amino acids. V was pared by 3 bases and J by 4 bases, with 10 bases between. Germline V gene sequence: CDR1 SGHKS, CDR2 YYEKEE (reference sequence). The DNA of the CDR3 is TGTGCCAGCAGCTCAGTACCGGCCACTGAAGCTTTCTTT. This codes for CASSSVPATEAFF.

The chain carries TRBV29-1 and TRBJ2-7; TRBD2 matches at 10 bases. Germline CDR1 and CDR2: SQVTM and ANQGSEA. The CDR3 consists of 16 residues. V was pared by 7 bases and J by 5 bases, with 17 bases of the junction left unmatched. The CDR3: CSARGGASGSVNEQYF. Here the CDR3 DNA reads TGCAGCGCCCGCGGGGGGGCTAGCGGGAGTGTCAACGAGCAGTACTTC.

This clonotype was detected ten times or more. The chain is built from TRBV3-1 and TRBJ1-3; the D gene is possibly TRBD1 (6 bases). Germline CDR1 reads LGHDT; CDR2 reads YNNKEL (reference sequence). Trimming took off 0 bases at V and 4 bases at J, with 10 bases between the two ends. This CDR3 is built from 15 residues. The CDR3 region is CASSQETGLGNTIYF. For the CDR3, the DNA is TGTGCCAGCAGCCAAGAAACAGGGTTGGGAAACACCATATATTTT.